Following are 26 T cell receptor beta chains from one sample sequenced in a study of cytomegalovirus exposure and HLA in healthy donors. The study ran its PCR with 60 Vbeta and 13 Jbeta primers. Sequencing used immunoSEQ multiplex PCR; TCRdb keeps in-frame clones, though not all of them. The data include approximately 180,000 clones; the top ten clones carry 6.5%. The sample taken for sequencing was PBMCs. The receptors originated from a man in his thirties or forties in good health and CMV-seronegative.

This chain uses TRBV15 with TRBJ2-1, with 8 positions matching TRBD2. The V segment lost 6 bases and the J segment 0 bases; nucleotides outside the gene matches: 4. Germline V CDR1 and CDR2: LNHNV, YYDKDF (reference sequence). The CDR3 is 15 residues long. DNA of the CDR3: TGTGCCACCAGAGTGAGCGGGAGCTCCTACAATGAGCAGTTCTTC. Amino acid sequence: CATRVSGSSYNEQFF. The variable domain in full, completed from reference TRBV15 and TRBJ2-1, reads DAMVIQNPRYQVTQFGKPVTLSCSQTLNHNVMYWYQQKSSQAPKLLFHYYDKDFNNEADTPDNFQSRRPNTSFCFLDIRSPGLGDTAMYLCATRVSGSSYNEQFFGPGTRLTVL.

The gene calls are TRBV29-1 and TRBJ2-1, with TRBD2 identical over 7 bases. J was trimmed by 6 bases and V by 4 bases; bases with no gene match: 6. This CDR3 is 13 amino acids long. Germline V gene data show CDR1 as SQVTM and CDR2 as ANQGSEA. The CDR3 DNA reads as TGCAGCGTTGGTGTCCCGGGGGGCAATGAGCAGTTCTTC. This encodes CSVGVPGGNEQFF.

V is TRBV7-9 and J is TRBJ1-5; tentatively, D is TRBD1 (6 bases). Trimming removed 3 bases from V and 0 bases from J, with 9 bases in between. The CDR3 runs 15 residues. Germline CDR1 and CDR2: SEHNR and FQNEAQ (reference sequence). The CDR3: CASSLTGNSNQPQHF. The CDR3, as DNA: TGTGCCAGCAGCTTGACAGGTAATAGCAATCAGCCCCAGCATTTT. Full variable domain (remainder filled in from reference TRBV7-9 and TRBJ1-5): DTGVSQNPRHKITKRGQNVTFRCDPISEHNRLYWYRQTLGQGPEFLTYFQNEAQLEKSRLLSDRFSAERPKGSFSTLEIQRTEQGDSAMYLCASSLTGNSNQPQHFGDGTRLSIL.

This rearrangement joins TRBV11-3 to TRBJ2-5, with D tentatively TRBD2 (6 bases). V was clipped by 1 base and J by 5 bases, with 23 bases between them. CDR3 length equals 18 residues. Germline CDR1 is SGHNT and CDR2 is YENEEA. The CDR3 spells CASSLAPWRAGRSETQYF. The DNA of the CDR3 is TGTGCCAGCAGCTTAGCCCCGTGGAGGGCAGGGCGGTCGGAGACCCAGTACTTC. Full variable domain (remainder filled in from reference TRBV11-3 and TRBJ2-5): EAGVVQSPRYKIIEKKQPVAFWCNPISGHNTLYWYLQNLGQGPELLIRYENEEAVDDSQLPKDRFSAERLKGVDSTLKIQPAELGDSAVYLCASSLAPWRAGRSETQYFGPGTRLLVL.

The genes are TRBV11-3 and TRBJ1-1; 7 bases fit TRBD1. The V and J ends lost 5 bases and 7 bases, in that order; junction bases with no gene match: 7. The CDR3 is 13 residues long. CDR1 is SGHNT, CDR2 YENEEA, per germline. The chain's CDR3 is CASSIPGQLEAFF. The CDR3 DNA follows: TGTGCCAGCAGCATCCCGGGACAGCTTGAAGCTTTCTTT.

V and J are TRBV11-3 and TRBJ2-2, with D maybe TRBD1 (5 bases). The length of the CDR3 is 14 residues. Between the trimmed V and J ends, which lost 8 bases and 2 bases, there was a span of 12 bases. Germline assignment: CDR1 SGHNT and CDR2 YENEEA. This CDR3 is CASRRRGNTGELFF. The CDR3 DNA sequence: TGTGCCAGCCGACGTAGGGGCAACACCGGGGAGCTGTTTTTT. The full variable domain, its missing parts supplied by reference TRBV11-3 and TRBJ2-2, is EAGVVQSPRYKIIEKKQPVAFWCNPISGHNTLYWYLQNLGQGPELLIRYENEEAVDDSQLPKDRFSAERLKGVDSTLKIQPAELGDSAVYLCASRRRGNTGELFFGEGSRLTVL.

The V gene is TRBV19, the J gene TRBJ1-6; TRBD1 matches 9 bases. J was trimmed by 3 bases and V by 6 bases; bases with no gene match: 6. Per the germline V gene, CDR1 is LNHDA and CDR2 is SQIVND (reference sequence). The CDR3 is 16 amino acids. DNA of the CDR3: TGTGCCAGTAGGGGTAGGGGACAGGGCTATAATTCACCCCTCCACTTT. This sequence encodes CASRGRGQGYNSPLHF. Based on the CDR3 plus reference TRBV19 and TRBJ1-6, the full variable domain is DGGITQSPKYLFRKEGQNVTLSCEQNLNHDAMYWYRQDPGQGLRLIYYSQIVNDFQKGDIAEGYSVSREKKESFPLTVTSAQKNPTAFYLCASRGRGQGYNSPLHFGNGTRLTVT.

The genes are TRBV30 and TRBJ1-5; no clear D. Trimming left V 2 bases short and J 1 base short, with 9 bases between. This CDR3 has 14 amino acids. Germline V lookup: CDR1 GTSNPN, CDR2 SVGIG (reference sequence). The DNA for the CDR3 is TGTGCCTGGAGTCCCGACTGGAGCAATCAGCCCCAGCATTTT. Residues: CAWSPDWSNQPQHF. The full variable domain, in which reference TRBV30 and TRBJ1-5 provide the parts outside the CDR3, is SQTIHQWPATLVQPVGSPLSLECTVEGTSNPNLYWYRQAAGRGLQLLFYSVGIGQISSEVPQNLSASRPQDRQFILSSKKLLLSDSGFYLCAWSPDWSNQPQHFGDGTRLSIL.

This rearrangement joins TRBV19 to TRBJ2-7, with TRBD1 matching 8 bases. Germline CDR1 LNHDA, CDR2 SQIVND (reference sequence). This CDR3 contains 14 residues. Trimming removed 7 bases from V and 4 bases from J; junction bases left unmatched: 9. The CDR3 loop is CASTGTGRGYEQYF. The CDR3 DNA reads as TGTGCCAGTACCGGGACAGGCCGTGGGTACGAGCAGTACTTC.

CDR3 loop: CASSHESGNTGELFF. DNA of the CDR3: TGTGCCAGCAGCCACGAAAGCGGGAACACCGGGGAGCTGTTTTTT. The rearrangement joins TRBV7-2 to TRBJ2-2; possible D gene TRBD2, 5 bases. Germline V lookup: CDR1 SGHTA, CDR2 FQGNSA. CDR3 size: 15 residues. V lost 5 bases, J lost 1 base, and 11 bases lay in between. Combining the CDR3 with reference TRBV7-2 and TRBJ2-2 gives the whole variable domain GAGVSQSPSNKVTEKGKDVELRCDPISGHTALYWYRQSLGQGLEFLIYFQGNSAPDKSGLPSDRFSAERTGGSVSTLTIQRTQQEDSAVYLCASSHESGNTGELFFGEGSRLTVL.

The chain is built from TRBV29-1 and TRBJ2-7; TRBD2 matches at 14 bases. Germline V lookup: CDR1 SQVTM, CDR2 ANQGSEA. CDR3 size: 14 residues. The V gene end was trimmed by 7 bases and the J gene end by 1 base; junction bases not matched to a gene: 3. The CDR3 DNA follows: TGCAGCGCGACTAGCGGGAGGGAATCCTACGAGCAGTACTTC. Translation gives CSATSGRESYEQYF.

CDR3 in amino acids: CAWSRQGEQPQHF. In DNA, the CDR3 is TGTGCCTGGAGCAGACAGGGGGAACAGCCCCAGCATTTT. The rearrangement links TRBV30 to TRBJ1-5; 9 bases align to TRBD1. V dropped 3 bases and J dropped 7; count of bases not matched to a gene: 4. Germline V lookup: CDR1 GTSNPN, CDR2 SVGIG (reference sequence). The CDR3 is 13 amino acids.

The chain has TRBV5-6 and TRBJ2-5, with 10 nucleotides matching TRBD1. The end of the DNA aligns better with TRBJ2-7, so the J call may be wrong. This CDR3 region has 15 residues. Germline V gene data show CDR1 as SGHDT and CDR2 as YYEEEE. The CDR3 spells CASRDTGTGVNEQYF. The CDR3 region has the DNA TGTGCCAGCAGGGACACCGGGACAGGGGTTAACGAGCAGTACTTC.

The rearrangement joins TRBV2 to TRBJ2-2, with 7 nucleotides matching TRBD1. CDR3 length: 14 residues. From germline, CDR1 is SNHLY and CDR2 FYNNEI. The V gene end was trimmed by 7 bases and the J gene end by 7 bases; junction bases not matched to a gene: 9. The CDR3 sequence is CASTGDRRSGELFF. CDR3 in DNA: TGTGCCAGCACAGGGGACAGAAGAAGCGGGGAGCTGTTTTTT.

For this clone: A read error may produce the germline difference seen at one junction end. The J gene is TRBJ2-7, the V gene TRBV15, with D perhaps TRBD1 (6 bases). The CDR3 loop spans 13 amino acids. Germline lookup yields CDR1 LNHNV and CDR2 YYDKDF (reference sequence). CDR3 region: CATGRATGFEEYF. The CDR3 nucleotides read TGTGCCACCGGCAGAGCGACAGGTTTTGAGGAGTACTTC.

The chain couples TRBV30 to TRBJ1-5; TRBD1 is a possible D gene (5 bases). This CDR3 contains 12 residues. Per the germline V gene, CDR1 is GTSNPN and CDR2 is SVGIG (reference sequence). The V and J ends lost 2 bases and 8 bases respectively, with 10 bases between them. The CDR3 region has the DNA TGTGCCTGGAGTCCAGGGTCTGAGCCCCAGCATTTT. This codes for CAWSPGSEPQHF. The full variable domain, with the rest looked up from reference TRBV30 and TRBJ1-5, is SQTIHQWPATLVQPVGSPLSLECTVEGTSNPNLYWYRQAAGRGLQLLFYSVGIGQISSEVPQNLSASRPQDRQFILSSKKLLLSDSGFYLCAWSPGSEPQHFGDGTRLSIL.

This chain connects TRBV28 to TRBJ1-4; D remains unclear. CDR1 and CDR2 (germline): MDHEN, SYDVKM. The CDR3 totals 15 residues. V was trimmed by 4 bases and J by 5 bases, leaving 14 bases between them. This chain's CDR3 is CASSSITEPNEKLFF. CDR3 DNA sequence: TGTGCCAGCAGTTCCATTACAGAGCCGAATGAAAAACTGTTTTTT.

The chain has TRBV18 and TRBJ1-1; D is possibly TRBD1 (5 bases). The CDR3 is 17 residues long. V was shortened by 3 bases and J by 1 base, with 18 bases between the two germline ends. Germline assignment: CDR1 KGHSH and CDR2 LQKENI. In nucleotides, the CDR3 is TGTGCCAGCTCACCCCCGGGACTGGGGTTTACGAACACTGAAGCTTTCTTT. Protein sequence: CASSPPGLGFTNTEAFF.

This chain links TRBV4-1 with TRBJ1-4; 7 bases map to TRBD1. The germline V gene has CDR1 MGHRA and CDR2 YSYEKL. V was clipped by 4 bases and J by 7 bases; unmatched bases: 12. This CDR3 contains 16 residues. The CDR3 nucleotides read TGCGCCAGCAGCCCCGAGCCCCCGGGACAGCTTGAAAAACTGTTTTTT. This translates into CASSPEPPGQLEKLFF.

The rearrangement links TRBV2 to TRBJ2-5; D unclear. V shed 3 bases and J shed 5 bases, with 7 bases lying between them. Germline assignment: CDR1 SNHLY and CDR2 FYNNEI. CDR3 length equals 12 residues. DNA for the CDR3: TGTGCCAGCAGTGAGTTAGTGGAGACCCAGTACTTC. Translation gives CASSELVETQYF.

The chain recombines TRBV5-5 with TRBJ2-3; tentative D call: TRBD1 (6 bases). Germline V gives CDR1 SGHKS, CDR2 YYEKEE (reference sequence). The CDR3 contains 15 residues. V was clipped by 1 base and J by 3 bases, with 12 bases between them. CDR3 sequence reads: CASSLNRVPTDTQYF. CDR3 DNA: TGTGCCAGCAGCTTGAACAGGGTACCGACAGATACGCAGTATTTT.

The rearrangement joins TRBV7-9 to TRBJ1-4; weak D call: TRBD1 (5 bases). The CDR3 contains 14 residues. Germline values: CDR1 SEHNR, CDR2 FQNEAQ (reference sequence). With 5 bases removed from V and 8 bases from J, the gap between germline ends came to 15 bases. CDR3 in amino acids: CASSLRQGGEKLFF. The CDR3 DNA reads TGTGCCAGCAGCCTTCGGCAGGGTGGGGAAAAACTGTTTTTT.

The chain is built from TRBV6-5 and TRBJ1-1; D not certain. CDR1 MNHEY and CDR2 SVGAGI come from the germline V gene. V was clipped by 0 bases and J by 0 bases, with 5 bases between them. The CDR3 is made up of 14 amino acids. As DNA, the CDR3 is TGTGCCAGCAGTTACTCGACTCTGAACACTGAAGCTTTCTTT. It translates to CASSYSTLNTEAFF.

The chain uses TRBV11-2 and TRBJ2-3; no firm D call. V lost 3 bases to trimming and J lost 1 base, with 5 bases between them. This CDR3 spans 13 amino acids. CDR1 and CDR2 from the germline V gene are SGHAT and FQNNGV. CDR3 bases: TGTGCCAGCAGCTTCTTCGGCACAGATACGCAGTATTTT. It encodes CASSFFGTDTQYF.

Here the CDR3 DNA reads TGTGCCAGCAGGAACGGAGATACGCAGTATTTT. The encoded protein is CASRNGDTQYF. The chain recombines TRBV6-4 with TRBJ2-3; D gene ambiguous. The CDR3 sequence is 11 residues long. CDR1 is MRHNA and CDR2 is SNTAGT in the germline V gene. V gave up 6 bases and J gave up 5 bases, with 6 bases separating them.

The rearrangement uses TRBV7-2 and TRBJ2-3; 9 bases align to TRBD1. The CDR3 runs to 15 residues. The germline V gene has CDR1 SGHTA and CDR2 FQGNSA. The V gene end was trimmed by 0 bases and the J gene end by 4 bases; junction bases not matched to a gene: 2. The DNA for the CDR3 is TGTGCCAGCAGCTTAGCGGGACAGGGAGCAGATACGCAGTATTTT. It is translated as CASSLAGQGADTQYF.